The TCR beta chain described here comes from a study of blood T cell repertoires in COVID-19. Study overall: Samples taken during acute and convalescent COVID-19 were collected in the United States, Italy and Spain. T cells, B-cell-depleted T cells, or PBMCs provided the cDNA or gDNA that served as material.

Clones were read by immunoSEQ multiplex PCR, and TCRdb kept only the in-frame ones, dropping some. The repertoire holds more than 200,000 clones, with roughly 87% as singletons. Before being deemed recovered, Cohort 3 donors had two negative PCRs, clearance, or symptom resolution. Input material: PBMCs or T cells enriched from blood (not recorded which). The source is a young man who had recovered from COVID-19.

The CDR3 coding sequence is TGCGCCAGCAGCCACTTATCTGGGACAGACTATGGCTACACCTTC. Amino acids: CASSHLSGTDYGYTF. This chain connects TRBV4-3 to TRBJ1-2, with 7 nucleotides matching TRBD1. J was trimmed by 3 bases and V by 3 bases; bases with no gene match: 7. This CDR3 has 15 residues. CDR1 is LGHNA, CDR2 YSLEER, per germline.